Presented here are 13 T cell receptor beta chains from one specimen sequenced in a study of OX40 agonist ivuxolimab in advanced cancers. The library was generated by the immunoSEQ multiplex PCR assay. TCRdb re-hosts the immuneACCESS table, in-frame sequences only. Its copies lack some clones; in the studies checked, an unresolved V gene accounts for under half of them, and the cause for the rest is not known. The sample data list about 120,000 clones, and 80% to 90% of these were observed just once. The top ten hold 0.55% to 0.7% of the sample. This sample comprised CD4+ or CD8+ T cells sorted from blood, obtained in a trial of the OX40 agonist ivuxolimab. The origin of the receptors is an adult with an advanced solid tumor such as melanoma, head and neck, liver or kidney cancer.

This clone showed up just once. The gene calls are TRBV2 and TRBJ1-4; D is uncertain. Germline V gives CDR1 SNHLY, CDR2 FYNNEI. V was cut by 10 bases and J by 5 bases, with 8 bases left in between. CDR3 length: 11 residues. DNA of the CDR3: TGTGCCACCGGAGGAAATGAAAAACTGTTTTTT. As protein: CATGGNEKLFF.

The chain carries TRBV28 and TRBJ1-1; possible D gene TRBD1, 5 bases. The ends were cut back, 5 bases at V and 2 bases at J, with 21 bases in the middle. CDR1 is MDHEN, CDR2 SYDVKM, per germline. The length of the CDR3 is 17 residues. In DNA, the CDR3 is TGTGCCAGCAGTCCGACCGGGTCTGGGGGGTATAACACTGAAGCTTTCTTT. Protein product: CASSPTGSGGYNTEAFF.

This clone was seen just once. V usage is TRBV7-9 and J usage is TRBJ1-2; maybe TRBD1 (6 bases). The CDR3 spans 13 residues. V lost 4 bases and J lost 8, with 14 bases in between. Germline V gives CDR1 SEHNR, CDR2 FQNEAQ (reference sequence). The CDR3 nucleotides are TGTGCCAGCAGCTATCCAGGGGATGCAGGCTACACCTTC. Protein product: CASSYPGDAGYTF.

This clone was observed a few times. CDR3 loop: CAWTRTANQPQHF. In nucleotides, the CDR3 is TGTGCCTGGACCCGGACAGCTAATCAGCCCCAGCATTTT. This chain links TRBV30 with TRBJ1-5; D may be TRBD1 (6 bases). The germline gives CDR1 GTSNPN, CDR2 SVGIG (reference sequence). The CDR3 spans 13 residues. V dropped 4 bases and J dropped 4 bases, with 11 bases sitting between them.

This clone has a handful of counts. This chain joins TRBV5-1 and TRBJ2-7, with 8 bases lining up with TRBD1. CDR3 length: 14 amino acids. V gave up 5 bases and J gave up 2 bases; unmatched junction bases: 6. CDR1 is SGHRS, CDR2 YFSETQ, per germline. The CDR3: CASSGQGLTYEQYF. The CDR3 nucleotides are TGCGCCAGCAGTGGACAGGGCTTGACCTACGAGCAGTACTTC. Looking up the rest from reference TRBV5-1 and TRBJ2-7 gives the full variable domain: KAGVTQTPRYLIKTRGQQVTLSCSPISGHRSVSWYQQTPGQGLQFLFEYFSETQRNKGNFPGRFSGRQFSNSRSEMNVSTLELGDSALYLCASSGQGLTYEQYFGPGTRLTVT.

The gene calls are TRBV2 and TRBJ2-1; tentatively, D is TRBD1 or TRBD2 (5 bases each). Germline CDR1 SNHLY, CDR2 FYNNEI. This CDR3 is 13 amino acids long. With 6 bases removed from V and 5 bases from J, the gap between germline ends came to 11 bases. As DNA, the CDR3 is TGTGCCAGCAGCCGAGGGGACGACAATGAGCAGTTCTTC. It is translated as CASSRGDDNEQFF.

V gene TRBV19 combines with J gene TRBJ2-1; 11 positions agree with TRBD2. The V segment lost 10 bases and the J segment 8 bases; nucleotides outside the gene matches: 7. The CDR3 sequence is 13 residues long. Per the germline V gene, CDR1 is LNHDA and CDR2 is SQIVND (reference sequence). In DNA form, the CDR3 reads TGTGCCACCAATAGCGGGGGGGTTCATGAGCAGTTCTTC. It encodes CATNSGGVHEQFF.

This chain uses TRBV30 with TRBJ1-4; D remains unclear. This CDR3 is built from 13 residues. Looked up from germline, CDR1 is GTSNPN and CDR2 is SVGIG (reference sequence). V dropped 5 bases and J dropped 8 bases, with 15 bases sitting between them. The CDR3 spells CAWDRTSGEKLFF. CDR3 nucleotides: TGTGCCTGGGACCGAACTAGTGGAGAAAAACTGTTTTTT.

In its sample, this clone was seen once. CDR3 coding DNA: TGCAGCGTTGATAGGGGTCCATACAATGAGCAGTTCTTC. The encoded protein is CSVDRGPYNEQFF. The chain combines TRBV29-1 with TRBJ2-1; TRBD1 is a possible D gene (5 bases). The CDR3 length is 13 residues. V gave up 3 bases and J gave up 4 bases, with 10 bases separating them. Germline V gives CDR1 SQVTM, CDR2 ANQGSEA.

This clone was counted once. The chain's CDR3 is CAISGDLIGTGTEAFF. CDR3 nucleotides: TGTGCCATCAGTGGGGACTTGATCGGGACAGGGACTGAAGCTTTCTTT. This chain connects TRBV10-3 to TRBJ1-1; 9 bases align to TRBD1. Germline-derived CDR1 and CDR2 are ENHRY and SYGVKD. This CDR3 contains 16 residues. V was clipped by 4 bases and J by 5 bases; unmatched bases: 11.

The chain has TRBV27 and TRBJ1-2, with TRBD1 as a possible D gene (5 bases). Trimming stripped 4 bases from V and 2 bases from J, with 14 bases between. In germline, CDR1 is MNHEY, CDR2 SMNVEV (reference sequence). The CDR3 consists of 15 residues. CDR3 protein: CASSSGDAHNYGYTF. In DNA form, the CDR3 reads TGTGCCAGCAGTTCCGGGGACGCCCACAACTATGGCTACACCTTC.

This rearrangement joins TRBV4-3 to TRBJ2-1; D may be TRBD2 (7 bases). Germline V gene sequence: CDR1 LGHNA, CDR2 YSLEER. CDR3 length: 15 amino acids. Trimming removed 5 bases from V and 7 bases from J, with 18 bases in between. For the CDR3, the DNA is TGCGCCAGCAGCTCGACTTGGGGGGGGGCGAATGAGCAGTTCTTC. Protein sequence: CASSSTWGGANEQFF.

The chain carries TRBV5-6 and TRBJ2-7; D is undetermined. This CDR3 contains 13 residues. V lost 4 bases to trimming and J lost 3 bases, with 11 bases between them. Germline values: CDR1 SGHDT, CDR2 YYEEEE. The CDR3 nucleotides are TGTGCCAGCAGCACCCCGACCAACTACGAGCAGTACTTC. It encodes CASSTPTNYEQYF.